The source of this T cell receptor (beta chain) is a study of blood T cells in healthy people across ages. General study findings and limits: More naive CD4+ cells and higher diversity marked long-lived donors relative to aged donors.

As concerns this clonotype: The target antigen is unknown.

A second PCR, run for about 7 to 11 cycles, used a sample-barcoded 5' primer plus a J-beta primer mix. TCRdb analysed the 5' RACE reads with MiXCR anew, one entry per CDR3 protein. The sample contains approximately 780,000 distinct CDR3 sequences, roughly 26% of which appear only once. Separately, the same data were catalogued under a study of T cells of mothers and their children.

This clonotype was sampled from a boy between 10 and 17 years old in good health. Sequences were obtained from blood.

The CDR3 sequence: CASSLGTGRTYNEQFF. CDR3 nucleotide sequence: TGCGCCAGCAGCTTGGGGACAGGGAGGACCTACAATGAGCAGTTCTTC. The V call is TRBV5-1, the J call TRBJ2-1; 8 nucleotides align to TRBD1. V dropped 0 bases and J dropped 2; count of bases not matched to a gene: 4. CDR1 SGHRS and CDR2 YFSETQ come from the germline V gene. The CDR3 sequence is 16 residues long. Combining the CDR3 with reference TRBV5-1 and TRBJ2-1 gives the whole variable domain KAGVTQTPRYLIKTRGQQVTLSCSPISGHRSVSWYQQTPGQGLQFLFEYFSETQRNKGNFPGRFSGRQFSNSRSEMNVSTLELGDSALYLCASSLGTGRTYNEQFFGPGTRLTVL.